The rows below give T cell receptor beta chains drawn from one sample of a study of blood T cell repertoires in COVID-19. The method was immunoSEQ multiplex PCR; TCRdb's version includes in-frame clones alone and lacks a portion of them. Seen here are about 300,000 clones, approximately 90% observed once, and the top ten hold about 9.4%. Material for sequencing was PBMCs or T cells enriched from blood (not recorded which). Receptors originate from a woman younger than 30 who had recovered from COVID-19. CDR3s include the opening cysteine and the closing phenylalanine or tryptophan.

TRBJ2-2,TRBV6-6,CASYGSGVFTGELFF
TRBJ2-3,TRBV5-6,CASTTLTGDVTDTQYF
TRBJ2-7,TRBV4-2,CASSQDRGAYEQYF
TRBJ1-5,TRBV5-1,CASSPQGMNQPQHF
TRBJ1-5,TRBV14,CASSQLGIWGEVNQPQHF
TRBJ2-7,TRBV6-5,CASSRSSYEQYF
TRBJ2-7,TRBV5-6,CASSRDTAYEQYF
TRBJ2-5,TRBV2,CASSPGSLPVRETQYF
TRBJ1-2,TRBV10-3,CAISDDSLGDYGYTF
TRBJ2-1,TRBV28,CASRQAGGPSYNEQFF
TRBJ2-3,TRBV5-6,CASSTGLSSPRTDTQYF
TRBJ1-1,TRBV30,CAWSVRGSTEAFF
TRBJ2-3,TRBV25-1,CASSEADTQYF
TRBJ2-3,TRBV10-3,CAISGGDYTDTQYF
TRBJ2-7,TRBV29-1,CSVAAGTLIHEQYF
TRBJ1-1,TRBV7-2,CASSLVGGMNTEAFF
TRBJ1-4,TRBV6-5,CASSLDRYNEKLFF
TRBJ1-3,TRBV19,CASSILGGLGNTIYF
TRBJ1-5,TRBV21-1,CASSKGSQSVRGNQPQHF
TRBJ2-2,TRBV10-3,CATGGLRGPSGTGELFF
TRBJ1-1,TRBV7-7,CASSSDRNTEAFF
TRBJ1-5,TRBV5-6,CASSRGGQPQHF
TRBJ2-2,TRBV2,CASKTDSGELFF
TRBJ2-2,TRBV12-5,CASGSPRTGELFF
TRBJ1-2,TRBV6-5,CASSFVDRGMLGYTF
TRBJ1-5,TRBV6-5,CASKPGTGDQPQHF
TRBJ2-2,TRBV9,CASSVGASVGTGELFF
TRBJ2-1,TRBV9,CASSEGPVLDEQFF
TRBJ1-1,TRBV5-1,CASSQQGSGTEAFF
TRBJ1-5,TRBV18,CASTYRAGTGVLNQPQHF
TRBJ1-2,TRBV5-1,CASSLREDSFYGYTF
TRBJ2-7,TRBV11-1,CASSFRGYEQYF
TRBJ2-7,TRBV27,CASHGASGSYEQYF
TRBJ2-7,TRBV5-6,CASSFPGQNSYEQYF
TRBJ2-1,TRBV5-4,CASSTPGRDSSYNEQFF
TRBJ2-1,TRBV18,CASSPLAGGYNEQFF
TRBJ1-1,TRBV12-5,CASGPTTGVIWAFF
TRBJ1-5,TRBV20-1,CSASPAGDQPQHF
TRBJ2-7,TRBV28,CASSQFTGTYEQYF
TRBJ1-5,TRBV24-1,CATSDSGQGVKPQHF
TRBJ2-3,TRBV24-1,CATTDPRRDTQYF
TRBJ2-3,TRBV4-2,CASSHAQGAATDTQYF
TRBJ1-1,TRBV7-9,CASSPTGSPGNTEAFF
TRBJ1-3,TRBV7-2,CASSRDRAGDTIYF
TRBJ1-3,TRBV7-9,CASSFTGLLSGNTIYF